This TCR beta chain was documented in a study of beta chain features in type 1 diabetes. Notes on the study in general: Shorter TCRB CDR3s, moderately but significantly so, marked every one of the four CD4+ subsets in Type 1 diabetes patients.

Of note for this clone: Its matching antigen is unknown.

Reverse transcription of all isolated RNA meant that expressed TCRB transcripts were sequenced. The repertoire was sequenced with immunoSEQ multiplex PCR; TCRdb's copy has only in-frame clones and lacks some. The sample contains about 710,000 clones, more than 13% of which appear only once. This CDR3 has 15 amino acids. CDR1 is MDHEN and CDR2 is SYDVKM in the germline V gene. V dropped 6 bases and J dropped 0; count of bases not matched to a gene: 7. The sequence came from a man aged 18 to 30 with type 1 diabetes. Source material: naive CD4+ T cells from blood. This chain links TRBV28 with TRBJ2-5; 7 nucleotides agree with TRBD1. The CDR3 is CASRGWDSYQETQYF. The CDR3 DNA sequence: TGTGCCAGCAGGGGCTGGGACAGCTACCAAGAGACCCAGTACTTC.